Below, 22 T cell receptor beta chains from the same sample are listed, as sequenced in a study of CXCR3-negative and CXCR3-positive naive CD8 T cells. Study-wide results and caveats: TRB CDR3s were more hydrophobic in CXCR3-positive than in CXCR3-negative naive cells.

All TRB cDNA libraries came from 5' RACE performed with UMI labels. With the 5' RACE reads reprocessed, TCRdb shows one record per CDR3 protein and no DNA. This table holds around 160,000 distinct CDR3 sequences. No antigen has been assigned to these receptors. The sequenced sample was naive CXCR3+ CD8+ T cells from blood. Specified subset: CD45RO-CCR7+CD27+CD95- naive CD8+ T cells expressing CXCR3 (TNR3+). Receptor source: a human donor in good health. Some clones in this sample may be carry-over from other donors' samples.

This chain uses TRBV14 with TRBJ2-3. The CDR3 contains 17 residues. The germline CDR1 and CDR2 sequences are SGHDN and FVKESK. CDR3 in amino acids: CASSQETNIQLEDTQYF.

The chain's CDR3 is CAWSGGGSDTQYF. The rearrangement links TRBV30 to TRBJ2-3; TCRdb's D call, TRBD1, is unchecked because there is no DNA. The CDR3 covers 13 residues. Germline CDR1 GTSNPN, CDR2 SVGIG (reference sequence).

The chain links TRBV13 to TRBJ1-1. The CDR3 sequence is 12 residues long. CDR1 and CDR2 (germline): PRHDT, FYEKMQ (reference sequence). The CDR3 here is CASSGGNTEAFF.

The gene calls are TRBV10-1 and TRBJ2-2. The CDR3 contains 13 residues. Germline CDR1 is WNHNN and CDR2 is SYGVQD (reference sequence). This CDR3 reads CASERHNTGELFF.

The chain has TRBV7-9 and TRBJ2-1; TCRdb's D call, TRBD2, is unchecked because there is no DNA. Germline-derived CDR1 and CDR2 are SEHNR and FQNEAQ (reference sequence). This CDR3 has 17 amino acids. CDR3 in amino acids: CASSSAPGTSSHNEQFF.

V and J are TRBV19 and TRBJ2-1; TCRdb reports TRBD2, a call that lacks DNA to check it against. Germline CDR1 and CDR2: LNHDA and SQIVND (reference sequence). The CDR3 contains 15 residues. CDR3 in amino acids: CASSIVSGGNNEQFF.

The chain combines TRBV10-3 with TRBJ2-3; there is no DNA to check the TCRdb D call of TRBD1. Germline V gives CDR1 ENHRY, CDR2 SYGVKD. The CDR3 is 15 amino acids. The CDR3 here is CAISEGTGITDTQYF.

The rearrangement uses TRBV29-1 and TRBJ2-1; no DNA is available, so the TRBD2 call from TCRdb remains unchecked. CDR1 SQVTM and CDR2 ANQGSEA come from the germline V gene. The CDR3 totals 17 residues. The CDR3 spells CSVEDWVAGEGYNEQFF.

The CDR3: CASSLVAESTDTQYF. The genes are TRBV12-3 or TRBV12-4 and TRBJ2-3. There are 15 residues in the CDR3.

The V and J genes are TRBV2 and TRBJ2-7; absent DNA, TCRdb's TRBD1 call cannot be checked. The CDR3 is 14 residues long. Germline V gene data show CDR1 as SNHLY and CDR2 as FYNNEI. The CDR3: CASRPLTDSYEQYF. Filled out from reference TRBV2 and TRBJ2-7, the complete variable domain reads EPEVTQTPSHQVTQMGQEVILRCVPISNHLYFYWYRQILGQKVEFLVSFYNNEISEKSEIFDDQFSVERPDGSNFTLKIRSTKLEDSAMYFCASRPLTDSYEQYFGPGTRLTVT.

The chain combines TRBV7-6 with TRBJ2-1; lacking DNA, the TRBD1 call made by TCRdb goes unchecked. The germline V gene has CDR1 SGHVS and CDR2 FNYEAQ. The CDR3 spans 16 residues. The CDR3 reads CASSFSQGVNYNEQFF. The full variable domain, rest sourced from reference TRBV7-6 and TRBJ2-1, is GAGVSQSPRYKVTKRGQDVALRCDPISGHVSLYWYRQALGQGPEFLTYFNYEAQQDKSGLPNDRFSAERPEGSISTLTIQRTEQRDSAMYRCASSFSQGVNYNEQFFGPGTRLTVL.

The genes are TRBV7-9 and TRBJ2-2; TCRdb designates TRBD1, a call that cannot be tested without DNA. This CDR3 comprises 18 residues. Germline lookup yields CDR1 SEHNR and CDR2 FQNEAQ (reference sequence). This chain's CDR3 is CASSLPGQGASLTGELFF.

The V gene is TRBV7-9, the J gene TRBJ2-1; the D gene TCRdb calls, TRBD2, cannot be checked with no DNA. Germline V CDR1 and CDR2: SEHNR, FQNEAQ (reference sequence). This CDR3 comprises 17 residues. The CDR3 spells CASSLVGLAGEDNEQFF.

The V gene is TRBV14, the J gene TRBJ2-1. This CDR3 is 15 amino acids long. The V gene's germline CDR1 is SGHDN and CDR2 FVKESK. This chain's CDR3 is CASSQVFVTINEQFF.

The chain uses TRBV30 and TRBJ1-1. The CDR3 has 12 amino acids. Germline CDR1 and CDR2: GTSNPN and SVGIG (reference sequence). CDR3: CAWSVGNTEAFF.

V usage is TRBV5-5 and J usage is TRBJ2-2. The CDR3 is 16 amino acids. Per germline, CDR1 SGHKS and CDR2 YYEKEE (reference sequence). This chain's CDR3 is CASSLDGVTNTGELFF.

The chain joins TRBV29-1 to TRBJ1-2. The CDR3 has 12 amino acids. Germline V lookup: CDR1 SQVTM, CDR2 ANQGSEA. This CDR3 is CSVEGDAYGYTF.

The rearrangement uses TRBV5-6 and TRBJ2-1; TCRdb's assignment of TRBD2 cannot be checked, as there is no DNA. The length of the CDR3 is 15 residues. CDR1 SGHDT and CDR2 YYEEEE come from the germline V gene. CDR3 region: CASSLGGTFYNEQFF.

This sequence joins TRBV5-5 and TRBJ2-7. CDR1 is SGHKS, CDR2 YYEKEE, per germline (reference sequence). The CDR3 totals 14 residues. CDR3 amino acids: CASSIGTDSYEQYF. Full variable domain (rest looked up from reference TRBV5-5 and TRBJ2-7): DAGVTQSPTHLIKTRGQQVTLRCSPISGHKSVSWYQQVLGQGPQFIFQYYEKEERGRGNFPDRFSARQFPNYSSELNVNALLLGDSALYLCASSIGTDSYEQYFGPGTRLTVT.

The genes are TRBV6-2 or TRBV6-3 and TRBJ2-1; the D gene TCRdb calls, TRBD1, cannot be checked with no DNA. CDR1 MNHEY and CDR2 SVGEGT come from the germline V gene. The length of the CDR3 is 14 residues. CDR3: CASSPEGGRNEQFF.

The chain carries TRBV4-1 and TRBJ1-2; TCRdb indicates TRBD1, and absent DNA this call remains unverified. Germline V gene data show CDR1 as MGHRA and CDR2 as YSYEKL. The CDR3 contains 15 residues. The CDR3 loop is CASSPPDRGVDGYTF.

The rearrangement links TRBV12-2 to TRBJ1-2; TCRdb's D call of TRBD1 is untestable without DNA. TRBV12-2 represents a pseudogene. The CDR3 has 17 amino acids. The CDR3 loop is CASRRPRASVPYGGYTF.